This TCR beta chain emerged from a study of blood T cell repertoires in COVID-19 (dated by TCRdb to 2020 to 2022). Notes on the research overall: Collaborator samples came from the United States, Italy and Spain and covered acute and convalescent phases of COVID-19. A freely available public database, intended as a resource for researchers studying the immune response to SARS-CoV-2, is where the repertoires were released. Samples were obtained from the ongoing ImmuneRACE study (first 160 participants) and from about 1,300 subjects provided by 6 global collaborators. Where available, HLA class I and class II types were obtained from metadata supplied by the sample provider rather than from assay-based typing. Sample metadata almost always included a de-identified subject ID, COVID-19 status, age in years and sex. Subjects who had been exposed to COVID-19, were actively infected with it, or had recovered from it provided the deeply sampled blood TCRbeta repertoires that made up the dataset. The prospective study material was composed of cDNA or gDNA derived from T cells, B-cell-depleted T cells, or PBMCs.

What the work shows at the level of the full study, not this receptor alone: How much clinical and demographic metadata was included differed by source and by participant, and the metadata was provided uncurated.

Each collaborating institution followed its own protocols to collect whole blood in K2EDTA tubes. Collaborator samples were shipped for TCRbeta analysis as frozen whole blood, isolated PBMCs, or DNA extracted from either sample type. V is reduced by 2 bases and J by 5 bases, leaving a spacing of 4 bases between them. Via the germline V gene (reference sequence), CDR1 is SGHKS and CDR2 YYEKEE. The CDR3, from cysteine to phenylalanine, totals 11 residues. Only the CDR3 portion is preserved as DNA: 33 bases, with reading frame beginning at the first base. The immunoSEQ Assay, a bias-controlled multiplex PCR, was used to amplify TCRbeta CDR3 regions from genomic DNA. The authors processed their data as follows. Nucleated cell counts per sample were estimated from amplification of reference gene primers within the assay. To quantify the absolute abundance of each unique TCRbeta CDR3 rearrangement, sequence reads were collapsed and filtered. Productive Simpson clonality was computed per sample as the square root of Simpson's diversity index over productive rearrangements. TCRdb mirrors the immuneACCESS table, restricted to in-frame sequences. Some clones are absent from its copies; in checked studies, under half trace to an unresolved V gene, and the reason for the others is unknown. The V and J calls and clone size were taken over from that table, and D and trimming were inferred from the DNA. The sample has 90,000 to 140,000 clones on record, around 76% of them singletons. Roughly 19% of the sample comes from the top ten.

On this clone itself: Its antigen has not been determined. The record has no base qualities; no much larger clone is one base away.

Sequenced input: peripheral blood. This receptor was obtained from a woman in her 70s with acute or convalescent COVID-19. The chain employs TRBV5-5 and TRBJ1-1; the D gene remains uncertain. DNA sequence: TGTGCCAGCAGCTTCGGTACTGAAGCTTTCTTT. It encodes CASSFGTEAFF.